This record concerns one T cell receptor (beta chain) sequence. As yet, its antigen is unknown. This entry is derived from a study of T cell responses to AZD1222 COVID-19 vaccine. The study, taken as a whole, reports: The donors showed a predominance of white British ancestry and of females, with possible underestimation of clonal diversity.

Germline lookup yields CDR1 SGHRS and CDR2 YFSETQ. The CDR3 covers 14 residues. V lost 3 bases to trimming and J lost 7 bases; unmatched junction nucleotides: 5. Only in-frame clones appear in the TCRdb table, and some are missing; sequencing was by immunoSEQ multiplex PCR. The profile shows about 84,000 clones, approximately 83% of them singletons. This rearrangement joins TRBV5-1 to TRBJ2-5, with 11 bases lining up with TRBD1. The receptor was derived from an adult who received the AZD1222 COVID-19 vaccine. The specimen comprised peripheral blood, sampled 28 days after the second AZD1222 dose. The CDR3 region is CASSSDRGLGTQYF. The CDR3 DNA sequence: TGCGCCAGCAGCTCGGACAGGGGGCTTGGGACCCAGTACTTC.